This T cell receptor beta chain emerged from a study of T cell responses to AZD1222 COVID-19 vaccine. Study outcomes and limitations: Reportedly, close to half of spike-specific TCRs are directed against unmutated variant regions. Spike-wide coverage was observed for vaccine-associated CD4 TCRs, with dominant responses at 160-218 and 743-854.

This table comes from immunoSEQ multiplex PCR, and its TCRdb copy is limited to in-frame clones, with some not included. The sample lists about 70,000 clones; 80% to 90% were seen once. CDR1 is MNHEY and CDR2 is SMNVEV in the germline V gene (reference sequence). The CDR3 consists of 13 residues. V lost 5 bases to trimming and J lost 3 bases, with 10 bases between them. Note on this clone: Its specificity is unknown.

The sequencing here drew on peripheral blood, taken 28 days after the second AZD1222 dose. The J gene is TRBJ1-2, the V gene TRBV27, with D maybe TRBD1 (5 bases). This sequence was found in an adult who received the AZD1222 COVID-19 vaccine. The CDR3 protein is CASSTVGHYGYTF. The CDR3 DNA follows: TGTGCCAGCAGTACCGTGGGGCACTATGGCTACACCTTC.